Included here is one TCR beta chain sequence, with context. MiXCR, run by TCRdb on the RT-PCR reads, gives a single entry per CDR3 protein. This sample has 400,000 to 500,000 distinct CDR3 sequences, with roughly 17% found just once. Germline V gene data show CDR1 as LGHNA and CDR2 as YSLEER. V shed 0 bases, J shed 1 base, and the junction held 5 bases outside the gene matches. The CDR3 has 16 residues. These data are taken from a study of patients and donors after allogeneic stem cell transplantation. Sequencing was carried out using blood, either unsorted or a sorted T cell fraction (not recorded which). This clonotype was obtained from a human donor who was either an allogeneic HSCT recipient or a stem cell or donor lymphocyte infusion donor (not recorded which). It is not recorded whose cells these are; they may come from a transplant donor. V gene TRBV4-3 combines with J gene TRBJ1-2; 7 nucleotides line up with TRBD1. The CDR3 DNA is TGCGCCAGCAGCCAAGATCTGGGACAGTATAACTATGGCTACACCTTC. Residues: CASSQDLGQYNYGYTF.